Each of the 15 T cell receptor beta chains below was sequenced from the same sample in a study of glioma-infiltrating T cells after dendritic cell vaccination (dated by TCRdb to the mid-2010s). The library was generated by the immunoSEQ multiplex PCR assay. TCRdb took over this immuneACCESS table, retaining in-frame rearrangements with V and J assigned. Such tables are incomplete; in checked studies, under half of the missing clones stem from an unresolved V gene, and the remainder is unexplained. For this sample the table gives 100,000 or so clones, of which around 80% were detected only once. The biggest ten clones account for 5% to 7% of the sample. In the paper's terms, the time point label means: after dendritic cell vaccination, including at tumor progression/relapse. The sequencing used blood, collected after dendritic cell vaccination. The receptor source for this set is a human donor with glioblastoma.

This rearrangement joins TRBV7-6 to TRBJ1-5, with 7 bases matching TRBD1. The CDR3 extends over 16 amino acids. Trimming cost V 5 bases and J 0 bases; bases outside gene matches: 7. Germline CDR1 SGHVS, CDR2 FNYEAQ. The CDR3, as DNA: TGTGCCAGCAGCCCATCGACAGGGAATAGCAATCAGCCCCAGCATTTT. This gives the protein CASSPSTGNSNQPQHF.

J is TRBJ1-5 and V is TRBV12-5; D gene ambiguous. Germline CDR1 reads LGHNT; CDR2 reads FRNRAP. The CDR3 sequence is 16 residues long. V lost 0 bases and J lost 4, with 13 bases in between. CDR3 in DNA: TGTGCTAGTGGTTTGGTACCAAATCAGATAAATCAGCCCCAGCATTTT. This sequence encodes CASGLVPNQINQPQHF.

V gene TRBV6-5 combines with J gene TRBJ1-1; TRBD1 aligns across 7 bases. Germline values: CDR1 MNHEY, CDR2 SVGAGI. The CDR3 length is 14 residues. V trimming: 5 bases; J trimming: 0 bases; junction bases outside the gene matches: 3. CDR3 protein: CASSRQGLNTEAFF. CDR3 sequence (DNA): TGTGCCAGCAGTCGACAGGGCTTGAACACTGAAGCTTTCTTT.

This chain links TRBV4-1 with TRBJ2-5; 9 nucleotides agree with TRBD2. Germline values: CDR1 MGHRA, CDR2 YSYEKL. This CDR3 contains 16 residues. V shed 2 bases, J shed 3 bases, and the junction held 7 bases outside the gene matches. The CDR3 protein is CASSQIRLAGKETQYF. DNA for the CDR3: TGCGCCAGCAGCCAAATACGTCTAGCGGGAAAAGAGACCCAGTACTTC.

This clone was picked up one time. The CDR3 reads CSVGHRNTEAFF. The CDR3 DNA reads TGCAGCGTTGGCCACAGGAACACTGAAGCTTTCTTT. V usage is TRBV29-1 and J usage is TRBJ1-1; D is undetermined. CDR1 and CDR2 from the germline V gene are SQVTM and ANQGSEA. The CDR3 length is 12 residues. Trimming cost V 4 bases and J 1 base, with 7 bases left between them.

V gene TRBV5-1 combines with J gene TRBJ2-7; TRBD2 agrees at 7 bases. CDR1 is SGHRS and CDR2 is YFSETQ in the germline V gene. J was trimmed by 2 bases and V by 2 bases; bases with no gene match: 7. This CDR3 is 15 amino acids long. DNA of the CDR3: TGCGCCAGCAGCTTAAATTTGGGGGGGACCTACGAGCAGTACTTC. Its protein product is CASSLNLGGTYEQYF.

This clone was recorded only once. V gene TRBV19 combines with J gene TRBJ2-1; 8 nucleotides line up with TRBD1. This CDR3 region has 16 residues. From germline, CDR1 is LNHDA and CDR2 SQIVND (reference sequence). Trimming at V came to 5 bases and at J to 0 bases, leaving 6 bases not matched to a gene. CDR3 residues: CASSGTGPASYNEQFF. The CDR3 DNA sequence: TGTGCCAGTAGTGGGACAGGACCGGCCTCCTACAATGAGCAGTTCTTC.

V is TRBV27 and J is TRBJ2-7; D is possibly TRBD1 (5 bases). This CDR3 comprises 15 residues. V lost 2 bases and J 2 bases, leaving 13 bases between the germline ends. Germline V gene lookup returns CDR1 MNHEY and CDR2 SMNVEV (reference sequence). CDR3 residues: CASSLNRLLPYEQYF. CDR3 in DNA: TGTGCCAGCAGTTTAAACAGGTTGCTCCCCTACGAGCAGTACTTC.

The chain combines TRBV11-3 with TRBJ1-5; 8 bases fit TRBD1. V was pared by 3 bases and J by 6 bases, with 4 bases of the junction left unmatched. CDR3 length equals 14 residues. The germline CDR1 and CDR2 sequences are SGHNT and YENEEA. In nucleotides, the CDR3 is TGTGCCAGCAGCTTCAGGGGGCTAGGTCAGCCCCAGCATTTT. Translation gives CASSFRGLGQPQHF.

This sequence joins TRBV28 and TRBJ2-7; 12 nucleotides agree with TRBD2. This CDR3 spans 15 amino acids. Germline values: CDR1 MDHEN, CDR2 SYDVKM. J gave up 3 bases and V 2 bases, and 2 bases lay outside the gene matches. The CDR3 coding sequence is TGTGCCAGCAGTTTAGCTAGCGGGAGGGACTACGAGCAGTACTTC. Amino acids: CASSLASGRDYEQYF.

This clone turned up a few times. The rearrangement joins TRBV28 to TRBJ2-7; tentatively, D is TRBD2 (6 bases). The CDR3 is 12 residues long. With 5 bases removed from V and 9 bases from J, the gap between germline ends came to 14 bases. Germline CDR1 MDHEN, CDR2 SYDVKM. The CDR3 nucleotides read TGTGCCAGCAGTCTCCGGGGACTTACGCAGTACTTC. Translated, it gives CASSLRGLTQYF.

This clone was found a few times. The chain combines TRBV19 with TRBJ1-5; 7 bases match TRBD1. CDR3 length: 15 residues. Germline CDR1 LNHDA, CDR2 SQIVND (reference sequence). V lost 4 bases and J lost 3; bases outside the gene matches: 6. The CDR3 loop reads CASSKNRGDNQPQHF. CDR3 bases: TGTGCCAGTAGTAAAAACAGGGGAGACAATCAGCCCCAGCATTTT. Using reference TRBV19 and TRBJ1-5 for the parts outside the CDR3, the full variable domain is DGGITQSPKYLFRKEGQNVTLSCEQNLNHDAMYWYRQDPGQGLRLIYYSQIVNDFQKGDIAEGYSVSREKKESFPLTVTSAQKNPTAFYLCASSKNRGDNQPQHFGDGTRLSIL.

The chain carries TRBV28 and TRBJ1-1, with D tentatively TRBD1 (6 bases). Per germline, CDR1 MDHEN and CDR2 SYDVKM. The CDR3 loop spans 15 amino acids. The ends were cut back, 3 bases at V and 2 bases at J, with 13 bases in the middle. The CDR3 protein is CASSFPGQRNTEAFF. Here the CDR3 DNA reads TGTGCCAGCAGTTTTCCGGGACAACGAAACACTGAAGCTTTCTTT.

In its sample, this clone was seen a few times. The rearrangement joins TRBV30 to TRBJ1-4; D perhaps matches TRBD1 (5 bases). V lost 0 bases and J lost 5, with 10 bases in between. Looked up from germline, CDR1 is GTSNPN and CDR2 is SVGIG (reference sequence). The CDR3 has 14 residues. The CDR3 loop is CAWSVDSVNEKLFF. The CDR3 DNA follows: TGTGCCTGGAGTGTCGACAGCGTCAATGAAAAACTGTTTTTT.

This clone was detected a few times. The genes are TRBV2 and TRBJ2-3, with 9 bases that match TRBD2. CDR1 is SNHLY, CDR2 FYNNEI, per germline. The CDR3 contains 15 residues. V shed 10 bases, J shed 2 bases, and the junction held 10 bases outside the gene matches. Here the CDR3 DNA reads TGTGCCACTACCCGACTAGCGGCCCACACAGATACGCAGTATTTT. Amino acid sequence: CATTRLAAHTDTQYF.